What follows are 26 T cell receptor beta chains derived from one specimen sequenced in a study of blood T cell repertoires in COVID-19. Data came from immunoSEQ multiplex PCR; TCRdb stores just in-frame clones and leaves some out. The sample consists of about 180,000 clones, more than 85% of them appearing once. Sample: peripheral blood. All receptors derive from a woman in her twenties or thirties with active or convalescent COVID-19.

V usage is TRBV5-6 and J usage is TRBJ2-5, with 14 bases fitting TRBD2. Germline trimming cut 2 bases from V and 2 bases from J; bases unmatched to any gene: 2. Germline CDR1 and CDR2: SGHDT and YYEEEE. The CDR3 has 16 residues. Here the CDR3 reads CASSFRLAGGQETQYF. The CDR3 nucleotides are TGTGCCAGCAGCTTTCGACTAGCGGGGGGGCAAGAGACCCAGTACTTC. The full variable domain, with the rest looked up from reference TRBV5-6 and TRBJ2-5, is DAGVTQSPTHLIKTRGQQVTLRCSPKSGHDTVSWYQQALGQGPQFIFQYYEEEERQRGNFPDRFSGHQFPNYSSELNVNALLLGDSALYLCASSFRLAGGQETQYFGPGTRLLVL.

The chain carries TRBV6-5 and TRBJ1-1; 7 bases agree with TRBD1. The CDR3 extends over 15 amino acids. V dropped 2 bases and J dropped 5; count of bases not matched to a gene: 8. CDR1 is MNHEY, CDR2 SVGAGI, per germline. In DNA, the CDR3 is TGTGCCAGCAGTTACGTAGGGAACAGGGGAACTGAAGCTTTCTTT. Translated: CASSYVGNRGTEAFF.

The rearrangement links TRBV4-1 to TRBJ1-2; the D is unclear. This CDR3 comprises 14 residues. Trimming pared 0 bases from V and 4 bases from J, leaving 9 bases between. Germline lookup yields CDR1 MGHRA and CDR2 YSYEKL. CDR3 region: CASSQESFRYGYTF. The DNA for the CDR3 is TGCGCCAGCAGCCAAGAGAGTTTCCGCTATGGCTACACCTTC.

J is TRBJ1-1 and V is TRBV3-1 (or the pseudogene TRBV3-2), with 12 bases that match TRBD1. Per germline, CDR1 LGHDT and CDR2 YNNKEL (reference sequence). V lost 4 bases, J lost 11 bases, and 5 bases stayed unmatched. The CDR3 totals 13 residues. The CDR3 bases are TGTGCCAGCAGCCCGGGACAGGGGGCGCGGGCTTTCTTT. Encoded protein: CASSPGQGARAFF.

Points on this clone: Different DNA sequences within this sample yield the same CDR3. V gene TRBV11-2 combines with J gene TRBJ2-6; 7 nucleotides line up with TRBD1. The CDR3 loop spans 15 amino acids. Germline-derived CDR1 and CDR2 are SGHAT and FQNNGV. J gave up 3 bases and V 5 bases, and 4 bases lay outside the gene matches. The CDR3 spells CASSAYRGGANVLTF. CDR3 nucleotide sequence: TGTGCCAGCAGCGCTTACAGGGGTGGGGCCAACGTCCTGACTTTC.

This chain uses TRBV27 with TRBJ1-1, with D perhaps TRBD1 (6 bases). Trimming pared 5 bases from V and 0 bases from J, leaving 16 bases between. This CDR3 comprises 16 residues. CDR1 MNHEY and CDR2 SMNVEV come from the germline V gene (reference sequence). The CDR3 DNA is TGTGCCAGCAGTCTCCGGACAGCGGGGATGAACACTGAAGCTTTCTTT. Amino acid sequence: CASSLRTAGMNTEAFF.

The chain employs TRBV5-1 and TRBJ2-7; 9 bases are shared with TRBD1. Germline lookup yields CDR1 SGHRS and CDR2 YFSETQ. This CDR3 region has 16 residues. J lost 3 bases, V lost 0 bases, and 7 bases had no gene match. CDR3 loop: CASSLAPGQGIYEQYF. In DNA, the CDR3 is TGCGCCAGCAGCTTGGCTCCGGGACAGGGTATCTACGAGCAGTACTTC.

DNA of the CDR3: TGTGCCAGCAGCTTAGGACAGGATTTACCCTATGGCTACACCTTC. Protein product: CASSLGQDLPYGYTF. The J gene is TRBJ1-2, the V gene TRBV11-3, with D perhaps matching TRBD1 (6 bases). Germline values: CDR1 SGHNT, CDR2 YENEEA. The V gene lost 1 base and the J gene lost 4 bases, with 13 bases spanning the gap. The CDR3 extends over 15 amino acids.

This rearrangement joins TRBV27 to TRBJ1-2, with TRBD1 as a possible D gene (6 bases). Trimming shortened V by 6 bases and J by 4 bases, and 18 bases separated the two germline ends. The CDR3 contains 15 residues. Germline-derived CDR1 and CDR2 are MNHEY and SMNVEV (reference sequence). Here the CDR3 DNA reads TGTGCCAGCAGGATCTCCGGACAGAGTTTCTATGGCTACACCTTC. Its translation: CASRISGQSFYGYTF.

The V gene is TRBV20-1, the J gene TRBJ2-6; no reliable D call. Per the germline V gene, CDR1 is DFQATT and CDR2 is SNEGSKA (reference sequence). There are 16 residues in the CDR3. V lost 3 bases to trimming and J lost 2 bases, with 14 bases between them. In DNA form, the CDR3 reads TGCAGTGCTAGTGGATACTTGTCTCCTGGGGCCAACGTCCTGACTTTC. Protein: CSASGYLSPGANVLTF.

The chain employs TRBV9 and TRBJ2-5, with 12 nucleotides matching TRBD1. Germline lookup yields CDR1 SGDLS and CDR2 YYNGEE. The CDR3 has 16 amino acids. The V segment lost 2 bases and the J segment 4 bases; nucleotides outside the gene matches: 6. As DNA, the CDR3 is TGTGCCAGCAGCGTGGGGACAGGGGGCGGTGGAGAGACCCAGTACTTC. Its translation is CASSVGTGGGGETQYF.

This clone was detected only once. The chain has TRBV6-2 or TRBV6-3 and TRBJ1-6; no reliable D call. There are 14 residues in the CDR3. V was pared by 6 bases and J by 5 bases, with 11 bases between. The V gene's germline CDR1 is MNHEY and CDR2 SVGEGT. CDR3 loop: CASSWPRNNSPLHF. CDR3 DNA sequence: TGTGCCAGCAGCTGGCCGCGGAATAATTCACCCCTCCACTTT.

The chain combines TRBV6-4 with TRBJ2-2; a possible D gene is TRBD2 (6 bases). The V gene lost 0 bases and the J gene lost 4 bases, with 9 bases spanning the gap. The germline gives CDR1 MRHNA, CDR2 SNTAGT. The length of the CDR3 is 15 residues. The CDR3 DNA reads TGTGCCAGCAGTGACTCGGGGGGTGTCACCGGGGAGCTGTTTTTT. Protein product: CASSDSGGVTGELFF.

This clone was observed a single time. This chain connects TRBV28 to TRBJ1-4; possibly TRBD1 for D (5 bases). The CDR3 is 15 residues long. The germline V gene has CDR1 MDHEN and CDR2 SYDVKM. Trimming stripped 7 bases from V and 3 bases from J, with 15 bases between. The chain's CDR3 is CASNLDQGPNEKLFF. CDR3 in DNA: TGTGCCAGCAATCTAGACCAGGGTCCTAATGAAAAACTGTTTTTT.

This clone was recorded only once. Other DNA sequences of this sample code for an identical CDR3. V is TRBV5-1 and J is TRBJ1-4; D is uncertain. The V gene lost 3 bases and the J gene lost 2 bases, with 8 bases spanning the gap. The V gene's germline CDR1 is SGHRS and CDR2 YFSETQ. The CDR3 covers 14 residues. Written as DNA, the CDR3 is TGCGCCAGCAGCTCGGGGTCCACTAATGAAAAACTGTTTTTT. Its translation: CASSSGSTNEKLFF. The variable domain in full, with the rest retrieved from reference TRBV5-1 and TRBJ1-4, is KAGVTQTPRYLIKTRGQQVTLSCSPISGHRSVSWYQQTPGQGLQFLFEYFSETQRNKGNFPGRFSGRQFSNSRSEMNVSTLELGDSALYLCASSSGSTNEKLFFGSGTQLSVL.

The chain couples TRBV19 to TRBJ1-1, with 7 bases aligning to TRBD1. The V and J ends lost 5 bases and 1 base, in that order; junction bases with no gene match: 10. Germline V gene lookup returns CDR1 LNHDA and CDR2 SQIVND (reference sequence). The CDR3 spans 16 residues. The CDR3 here is CASSGAGTVGNTEAFF. In DNA form, the CDR3 reads TGTGCCAGTAGTGGGGCCGGGACAGTCGGGAACACTGAAGCTTTCTTT.

The rearrangement links TRBV28 to TRBJ1-5; TRBD1 matches at 7 bases. CDR1 is MDHEN and CDR2 is SYDVKM in the germline V gene. Trimming took 3 bases from V and 6 from J; bases not matched to a gene: 17. CDR3 length: 18 residues. The chain's CDR3 is CASSFYIRLDRDGQPQHF. The CDR3 coding sequence is TGTGCCAGCAGTTTTTATATTAGGCTTGACAGGGATGGTCAGCCCCAGCATTTT.

This clone has just one count. The rearrangement links TRBV7-9 to TRBJ2-3; the match to TRBD2 covers 10 bases. This CDR3 is 17 amino acids long. The V gene's germline CDR1 is SEHNR and CDR2 FQNEAQ (reference sequence). The V segment lost 0 bases and the J segment 2 bases; nucleotides outside the gene matches: 5. CDR3 coding DNA: TGTGCCAGCAGCTTAGCGGAGCTAGCGGGAGCCACAGATACGCAGTATTTT. This codes for CASSLAELAGATDTQYF.

The V call is TRBV30, the J call TRBJ2-7, with 7 bases identical to TRBD1. Losses at the gene ends were 3 bases for V and 0 bases for J; bases not matched to a gene: 2. The CDR3 has 13 residues. CDR1 and CDR2 from the germline V gene are GTSNPN and SVGIG (reference sequence). The CDR3 nucleotides read TGTGCCTGGAGGGGGGACAGCTCCTACGAGCAGTACTTC. Its protein product is CAWRGDSSYEQYF.

This clone was recorded only once. The genes are TRBV6-6 and TRBJ1-5, with TRBD1 matching 7 bases. V lost 4 bases to trimming and J lost 5 bases; unmatched junction nucleotides: 5. CDR1 and CDR2 from the germline V gene are MNHNY and SVGAGI (reference sequence). This CDR3 contains 14 residues. CDR3 sequence (DNA): TGTGCCAGCAGTTCCCGGGACAGCTATCAGCCCCAGCATTTT. It yields the protein CASSSRDSYQPQHF.

The chain employs TRBV6-5 and TRBJ2-7; 9 nucleotides agree with TRBD1. The germline gives CDR1 MNHEY, CDR2 SVGAGI. V was clipped by 0 bases and J by 6 bases; unmatched bases: 9. CDR3 length: 16 amino acids. The CDR3 nucleotides are TGTGCCAGCAGTTACTCCGCCGGGACAGGGAAACTCGAGCAGTACTTC. It is translated as CASSYSAGTGKLEQYF.

The J gene is TRBJ1-1, the V gene TRBV14, with D possibly TRBD1 on 5 matching bases. Trimming shortened V by 2 bases and J by 5 bases, and 9 bases separated the two germline ends. CDR1 is SGHDN, CDR2 FVKESK, per germline. There are 13 residues in the CDR3. The CDR3 sequence: CASSQQGWTEAFF. CDR3 nucleotides: TGTGCCAGCAGCCAACAGGGTTGGACTGAAGCTTTCTTT.

This CDR3 is CASSPGSATNYGYTF. The CDR3 region has the DNA TGTGCCAGCAGCCCCGGGAGCGCTACTAACTATGGCTACACCTTC. The V gene is TRBV9, the J gene TRBJ1-2; no clear D gene. Trimming pared 4 bases from V and 0 bases from J, leaving 13 bases between. Germline CDR1 SGDLS, CDR2 YYNGEE. CDR3 size: 15 residues.

This sequence joins TRBV11-2 and TRBJ1-3; perhaps TRBD1 as D (5 bases). Germline assignment: CDR1 SGHAT and CDR2 FQNNGV. V lost 3 bases and J 2 bases, leaving 11 bases between the germline ends. The CDR3 extends over 15 amino acids. CDR3 in DNA: TGTGCCAGCAGCTTCGGTTCAGGGACTGGAAACACCATATATTTT. As protein: CASSFGSGTGNTIYF.

The chain carries TRBV18 and TRBJ2-1; TRBD2 aligns across 7 bases. The CDR3 runs to 12 residues. Looked up from germline, CDR1 is KGHSH and CDR2 is LQKENI. Trimming removed 3 bases from V and 7 bases from J; junction bases left unmatched: 0. CDR3 sequence: CASSPGRNEQFF. In DNA, the CDR3 is TGTGCCAGCTCACCCGGGAGGAATGAGCAGTTCTTC.

The chain is built from TRBV28 and TRBJ2-3; D not certain. CDR3 length equals 11 residues. The V end was cut by 6 bases, the J end by 4 bases, with 5 bases between. The V gene's germline CDR1 is MDHEN and CDR2 SYDVKM. This chain's CDR3 is CASSHSDTQYF. The CDR3 region has the DNA TGTGCCAGCAGCCACTCAGATACGCAGTATTTT.